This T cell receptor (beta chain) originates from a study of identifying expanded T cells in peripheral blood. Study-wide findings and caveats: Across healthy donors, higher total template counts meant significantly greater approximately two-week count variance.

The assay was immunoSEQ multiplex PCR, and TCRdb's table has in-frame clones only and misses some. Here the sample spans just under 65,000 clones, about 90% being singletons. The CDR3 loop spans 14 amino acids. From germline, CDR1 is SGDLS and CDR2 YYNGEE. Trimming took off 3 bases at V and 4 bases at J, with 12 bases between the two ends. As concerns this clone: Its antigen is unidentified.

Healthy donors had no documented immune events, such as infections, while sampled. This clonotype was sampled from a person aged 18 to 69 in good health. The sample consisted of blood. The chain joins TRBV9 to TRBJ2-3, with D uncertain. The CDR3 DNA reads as TGTGCCAGCAGCGGAGGAGTGTTGGCAGATACGCAGTATTTT. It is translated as CASSGGVLADTQYF.